The clone carrying this TCR beta chain was counted a few times. Its matching antigen is unknown. The time point: persistent/refractory GD, antithyroid drugs over 5 years with positive TRAb. Isolated PBMC RNA provided the starting material for the TCR library. The source of the patients was an endocrinology department in Xi'an, China. This record comes from a study of regulatory T cells in long-lasting Graves disease. Study-wide points: Patients whose Graves' disease persisted exhibited lower TCR diversity than those newly diagnosed.

For TCR beta, libraries came from iRepertoire HTBI primers and Arm-PCR of CDR3 regions. Original methodology: The samples included around 62 TRBV and some 15 TRBJ segments. One entry per CDR3 protein results from TCRdb running MiXCR on the multiplex PCR reads. The V and J calls shown here were made by TCRdb, not taken from the authors' results. The repertoire holds a few hundred thousand distinct CDR3 sequences, with 23% as singletons. This CDR3 is 12 amino acids long. With 3 bases removed from V and 4 bases from J, the gap between germline ends came to 8 bases. Per the germline V gene, CDR1 is SQVTM and CDR2 is ANQGSEA.

The material was peripheral blood mononuclear cells (PBMCs), obtained when the disease was refractory, from a patient treated with antithyroid drugs. This receptor was obtained from a woman aged 40 to 50 with Graves disease. The genes are TRBV29-1 and TRBJ2-3, with D hard to call. The CDR3 is CSVDRAADTQYF. Here the CDR3 DNA reads TGCAGCGTTGACCGGGCAGCAGATACGCAGTATTTT.